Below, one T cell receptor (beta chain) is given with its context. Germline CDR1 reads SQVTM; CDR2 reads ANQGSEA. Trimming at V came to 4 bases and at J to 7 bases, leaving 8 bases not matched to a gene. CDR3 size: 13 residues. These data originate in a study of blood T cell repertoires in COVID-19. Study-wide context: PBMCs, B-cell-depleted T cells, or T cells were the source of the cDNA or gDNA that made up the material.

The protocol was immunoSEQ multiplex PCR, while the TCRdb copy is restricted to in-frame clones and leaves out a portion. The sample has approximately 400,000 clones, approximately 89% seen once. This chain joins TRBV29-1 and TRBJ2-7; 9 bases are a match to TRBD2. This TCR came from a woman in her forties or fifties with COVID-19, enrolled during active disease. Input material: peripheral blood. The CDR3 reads CSVGPSGDGEQYF. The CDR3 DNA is TGCAGCGTTGGGCCTAGCGGGGATGGAGAGCAGTACTTC.